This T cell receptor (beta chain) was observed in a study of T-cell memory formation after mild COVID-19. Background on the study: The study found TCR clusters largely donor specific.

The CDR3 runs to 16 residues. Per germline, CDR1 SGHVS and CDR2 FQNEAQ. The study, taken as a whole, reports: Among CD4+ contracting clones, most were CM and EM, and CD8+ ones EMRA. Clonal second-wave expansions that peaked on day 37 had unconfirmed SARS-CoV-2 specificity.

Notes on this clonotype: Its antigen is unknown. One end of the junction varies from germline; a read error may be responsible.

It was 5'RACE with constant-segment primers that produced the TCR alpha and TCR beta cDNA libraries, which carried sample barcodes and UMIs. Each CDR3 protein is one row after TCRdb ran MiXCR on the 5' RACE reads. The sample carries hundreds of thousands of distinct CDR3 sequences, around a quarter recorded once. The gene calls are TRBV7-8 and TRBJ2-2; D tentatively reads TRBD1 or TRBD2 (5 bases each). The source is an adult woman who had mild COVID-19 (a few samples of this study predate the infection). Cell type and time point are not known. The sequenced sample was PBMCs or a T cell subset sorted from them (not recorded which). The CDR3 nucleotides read TGTGCCAGCAGCTTAGCGGTTGAGGGACGAACCGGGGAGATGTTTTTT. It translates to CASSLAVEGRTGEMFF.